The next 22 T cell receptor beta chains were all read from a single sample in a study of shared clonotypes between healthy human individuals. The data were produced by immunoSEQ multiplex PCR, yet TCRdb's version contains in-frame clones alone and is incomplete. The repertoire consists of over 2 million clones, with 95% occurring once and the leading ten covering 0.13%. The sequenced sample consisted of naive CD4+ T cells sorted from blood. As for subset: CD45RA+ positively selected. Source of these receptors: a man younger than 35 in good health.

The J gene is TRBJ1-6, the V gene TRBV7-8, with D uncertain. The CDR3 runs to 14 residues. Trimming shortened V by 5 bases and J by 0 bases, and 5 bases separated the two germline ends. Germline values: CDR1 SGHVS, CDR2 FQNEAQ. The CDR3 region has the DNA TGTGCCAGCAGCCATAGCTCCTATAATTCACCCCTCCACTTT. It yields the protein CASSHSSYNSPLHF. Full variable domain (rest looked up from reference TRBV7-8 and TRBJ1-6): GAGVSQSPRYKVAKRGQDVALRCDPISGHVSLFWYQQALGQGPEFLTYFQNEAQLDKSGLPSDRFFAERPEGSVSTLKIQRTQQEDSAVYLCASSHSSYNSPLHFGNGTRLTVT.

V gene TRBV5-4 combines with J gene TRBJ1-6; 7 nucleotides agree with TRBD1. This CDR3 contains 14 residues. The germline V gene encodes CDR1 SGHNT and CDR2 YYREEE (reference sequence). With V trimmed by 4 bases and J by 5 bases, 3 bases remained unmatched. CDR3 region: CASSRGTDNSPLHF. The CDR3 DNA is TGTGCCAGCAGCCGCGGGACAGATAATTCACCCCTCCACTTT.

With respect to this clone: A read error may account for a junction end that differs from germline. V gene TRBV28 combines with J gene TRBJ1-5; 11 bases align to TRBD1. Per germline, CDR1 MDHEN and CDR2 SYDVKM. The length of the CDR3 is 15 residues. The chain's CDR3 is CASSLGQGANRPQHF. In DNA, the CDR3 is TGTGCCAGCAGTTTAGGACAGGGGGCGAATCGGCCCCAGCATTTT.

This clone appeared a single time. The chain couples TRBV6-1 to TRBJ2-1, with D tentatively TRBD2 (5 bases). The CDR3 covers 15 residues. Germline V gives CDR1 MNHNS, CDR2 SASEGT. V lost 5 bases and J 4 bases, leaving 15 bases between the germline ends. The CDR3 loop is CASSLSTGRYNEQFF. Written as DNA, the CDR3 is TGTGCCAGCAGTCTTTCTACGGGGAGATACAATGAGCAGTTCTTC.

The chain recombines TRBV6-6 with TRBJ2-2; D call uncertain. The CDR3 spans 13 residues. The ends were cut back, 0 bases at V and 7 bases at J, with 6 bases in the middle. From germline, CDR1 is MNHNY and CDR2 SVGAGI (reference sequence). The DNA of the CDR3 is TGTGCCAGCAGTTACTCGACCCACGGGGAGCTGTTTTTT. As protein: CASSYSTHGELFF.

J is TRBJ2-7 and V is TRBV5-6; 8 bases agree with TRBD2. V lost 4 bases to trimming and J lost 6 bases; unmatched junction nucleotides: 6. CDR1 is SGHDT and CDR2 is YYEEEE in the germline V gene. The CDR3 extends over 13 amino acids. The CDR3 loop reads CASSGTSFGEQYF. The CDR3 bases are TGTGCCAGCAGCGGGACTAGTTTCGGCGAGCAGTACTTC.

This clone has only one observation. The chain has TRBV30 and TRBJ2-5; D not certain. CDR1 and CDR2 (germline): GTSNPN, SVGIG (reference sequence). V was shortened by 0 bases and J by 5 bases, with 10 bases between the two germline ends. The CDR3 has 13 residues. CDR3 in DNA: TGTGCCTGGAGTGTGCGCAGTTCGGAGACCCAGTACTTC. This codes for CAWSVRSSETQYF.

The V call is TRBV5-1, the J call TRBJ2-3, with 9 positions matching TRBD1. Germline CDR1 is SGHRS and CDR2 is YFSETQ. This CDR3 has 17 amino acids. The ends lost 3 bases at V and 4 bases at J; junction bases unmatched: 12. This chain's CDR3 is CASSSIGTGLVSDTQYF. The CDR3 DNA reads as TGCGCCAGCAGCTCAATCGGGACAGGGCTTGTGTCAGATACGCAGTATTTT.

The chain joins TRBV29-1 to TRBJ2-1; 10 bases fit TRBD1. This CDR3 has 13 residues. CDR1 and CDR2 (germline): SQVTM, ANQGSEA. V shed 6 bases, J shed 5 bases, and the junction held 4 bases outside the gene matches. Here the CDR3 DNA reads TGCAGCGTGAGGACAGGGGGGAACAATGAGCAGTTCTTC. Its protein product is CSVRTGGNNEQFF.

The chain has TRBV2 and TRBJ1-4; no reliable D call. CDR3 length: 17 residues. Trimming left V 6 bases short and J 0 bases short, with 17 bases between. Germline CDR1 is SNHLY and CDR2 is FYNNEI. CDR3 sequence (DNA): TGTGCCAGCAGGGGTGACCGATTGCGTGCAACTAATGAAAAACTGTTTTTT. Residues: CASRGDRLRATNEKLFF.

This clone was observed once. The J gene is TRBJ2-1, the V gene TRBV5-4; 9 positions agree with TRBD2. V was clipped by 2 bases and J by 5 bases; unmatched bases: 5. The CDR3 length is 15 residues. CDR1 is SGHNT and CDR2 is YYREEE in the germline V gene (reference sequence). The CDR3 coding sequence is TGTGCCAGCAGCTTAGAACTAGCGGGTAACAATGAGCAGTTCTTC. Amino acids: CASSLELAGNNEQFF.

The genes are TRBV5-1 and TRBJ1-1, with TRBD1 as a possible D gene (5 bases). There are 14 residues in the CDR3. V lost 7 bases and J lost 1, with 14 bases in between. CDR1 is SGHRS and CDR2 is YFSETQ in the germline V gene. The CDR3 nucleotides are TGCGCCAGCGCGGGTAGAGGGGCGAACACTGAAGCTTTCTTT. It encodes CASAGRGANTEAFF. The variable domain in full, with the rest retrieved from reference TRBV5-1 and TRBJ1-1, is KAGVTQTPRYLIKTRGQQVTLSCSPISGHRSVSWYQQTPGQGLQFLFEYFSETQRNKGNFPGRFSGRQFSNSRSEMNVSTLELGDSALYLCASAGRGANTEAFFGQGTRLTVV.

This rearrangement joins TRBV7-9 to TRBJ1-1; D not certain. Germline V CDR1 and CDR2: SEHNR, FQNEAQ (reference sequence). The CDR3 contains 12 residues. The ends were cut back, 2 bases at V and 5 bases at J, with 6 bases in the middle. This chain's CDR3 is CASSLPGTEAFF. CDR3 sequence (DNA): TGTGCCAGCAGCTTACCGGGAACTGAAGCTTTCTTT.

Points on this clone: Other DNA sequences in the same sample also yield this CDR3. The chain links TRBV28 to TRBJ2-2; no definite D call. This CDR3 region has 12 residues. Trimming left V 1 base short and J 5 bases short, with 2 bases between. CDR1 is MDHEN, CDR2 SYDVKM, per germline. This CDR3 reads CASSLLTGELFF. CDR3 bases: TGTGCCAGCAGTTTATTGACCGGGGAGCTGTTTTTT.

This chain connects TRBV4-1 to TRBJ2-6; 9 nucleotides line up with TRBD1. J lost 0 bases, V lost 1 base, and 4 bases had no gene match. The CDR3 is 18 amino acids. Germline V lookup: CDR1 MGHRA, CDR2 YSYEKL. The DNA for the CDR3 is TGCGCCAGCAGCCAAGGGGGACAGGGTAGCTCTGGGGCCAACGTCCTGACTTTC. Translation gives CASSQGGQGSSGANVLTF.

The CDR3 protein is CASSENRGSGTQYF. In DNA, the CDR3 is TGTGCCAGCAGTGAAAATCGGGGTTCAGGGACCCAGTACTTC. The genes are TRBV2 and TRBJ2-5; D might be TRBD2 (5 bases). Deletions cut 2 bases from V and 7 bases from J, with 14 bases between. The CDR3 length is 14 residues. Germline V CDR1 and CDR2: SNHLY, FYNNEI. The whole variable domain, filled in from reference TRBV2 and TRBJ2-5, reads EPEVTQTPSHQVTQMGQEVILRCVPISNHLYFYWYRQILGQKVEFLVSFYNNEISEKSEIFDDQFSVERPDGSNFTLKIRSTKLEDSAMYFCASSENRGSGTQYFGPGTRLLVL.

The rearrangement uses TRBV4-1 and TRBJ2-7; D might be TRBD1 (6 bases). Trimming removed 0 bases from V and 5 bases from J, with 17 bases in between. The germline V gene has CDR1 MGHRA and CDR2 YSYEKL. The CDR3 length is 16 residues. The chain's CDR3 is CASSQDDTDRPNEQYF. In nucleotides, the CDR3 is TGCGCCAGCAGCCAAGATGATACGGACAGACCGAACGAGCAGTACTTC.

This clone was observed a few times. The chain has TRBV25-1 and TRBJ2-7; D is possibly TRBD1 (5 bases). Between the trimmed V and J ends, which lost 3 bases and 0 bases, there was a span of 9 bases. Germline V gene lookup returns CDR1 MGHDK and CDR2 SYGVNS. This CDR3 region has 14 residues. The CDR3 coding sequence is TGTGCCAGCAGTGAGACAGCCCGCTCCTACGAGCAGTACTTC. The encoded protein is CASSETARSYEQYF.

This chain joins TRBV4-3 and TRBJ2-7; D is possibly TRBD2 (5 bases). Germline V gives CDR1 LGHNA, CDR2 YSLEER. This CDR3 region has 15 residues. V dropped 1 base and J dropped 0 bases, with 10 bases sitting between them. The CDR3 region has the DNA TGCGCCAGCAGCCAAGCCCCAGCGGCCTCCTACGAGCAGTACTTC. The encoded protein is CASSQAPAASYEQYF.

The gene calls are TRBV7-9 and TRBJ2-1; D tentatively fits TRBD1 or TRBD2 (5 bases each). CDR1 and CDR2 (germline): SEHNR, FQNEAQ (reference sequence). V was clipped by 3 bases and J by 1 base, with 13 bases between them. The CDR3 is 16 amino acids. This CDR3 is CASSFSWGSSYNEQFF. CDR3 nucleotides: TGTGCCAGCAGCTTTAGTTGGGGGTCTTCCTACAATGAGCAGTTCTTC.

The chain employs TRBV5-1 and TRBJ1-1; 7 bases fit TRBD1. The germline V gene encodes CDR1 SGHRS and CDR2 YFSETQ. This CDR3 is built from 13 residues. V lost 0 bases and J lost 6; bases outside the gene matches: 2. The CDR3 protein is CASSLGTGSEAFF. As DNA, the CDR3 is TGCGCCAGCAGCTTGGGGACAGGTTCTGAAGCTTTCTTT. The variable domain in full, completed from reference TRBV5-1 and TRBJ1-1, reads KAGVTQTPRYLIKTRGQQVTLSCSPISGHRSVSWYQQTPGQGLQFLFEYFSETQRNKGNFPGRFSGRQFSNSRSEMNVSTLELGDSALYLCASSLGTGSEAFFGQGTRLTVV.

The count of this clone is one. The chain recombines TRBV4-1 with TRBJ1-4, with a possible D match to TRBD1 (5 bases). Per germline, CDR1 MGHRA and CDR2 YSYEKL. CDR3 length: 15 residues. The V gene lost 3 bases and the J gene lost 7 bases, with 15 bases spanning the gap. The CDR3 coding sequence is TGCGCCAGCAGCCATTACGGACAAGCGGGTGAAAAACTGTTTTTT. The encoded protein is CASSHYGQAGEKLFF.